These 15 T cell receptor beta chains originate from one sample sequenced in a study of control samples from healthy donors and cancer patients. Produced via immunoSEQ multiplex PCR; TCRdb's table is partial and in-frame only. This table has tens of thousands of clones, roughly 84% appearing once. Sequenced material: PBMCs. These receptor sequences come from a woman between 45 and 65 years old with lung cancer.

This chain links TRBV7-9 with TRBJ2-3; D is perhaps TRBD1 (5 bases). The V end lost 2 bases, the J end lost 4 bases, and 10 bases lay between the germline ends. The germline gives CDR1 SEHNR, CDR2 FQNEAQ (reference sequence). The CDR3 contains 14 residues. CDR3 residues: CASSLKGAADTQYF. In nucleotides, the CDR3 is TGTGCCAGCAGCTTAAAAGGGGCGGCAGATACGCAGTATTTT.

J is TRBJ1-2 and V is TRBV6-6; 11 nucleotides agree with TRBD1. V lost 6 bases and J lost 3; bases outside the gene matches: 3. Per the germline V gene, CDR1 is MNHNY and CDR2 is SVGAGI (reference sequence). This CDR3 comprises 14 residues. As DNA, the CDR3 is TGTGCCAGCAGCCGGACAGGGGGCGACTATGGCTACACCTTC. This gives the protein CASSRTGGDYGYTF.

This clone was seen only a few times. This chain uses TRBV7-9 with TRBJ1-1, with 10 bases aligning to TRBD1. Germline loops: CDR1 SEHNR, CDR2 FQNEAQ (reference sequence). CDR3 size: 14 residues. V trimming: 5 bases; J trimming: 5 bases; junction bases outside the gene matches: 5. CDR3 residues: CASSPRTGGTEAFF. The CDR3 DNA reads TGTGCCAGCAGCCCCAGGACAGGGGGGACTGAAGCTTTCTTT.

This chain links TRBV11-2 with TRBJ1-1; the D is unclear. CDR3 length equals 14 residues. Germline CDR1 reads SGHAT; CDR2 reads FQNNGV. The ends were cut back, 3 bases at V and 1 base at J, with 9 bases in the middle. The CDR3 DNA is TGTGCCAGCAGCTTTTCGACGGCGAACACTGAAGCTTTCTTT. Translating gives CASSFSTANTEAFF.

The CDR3 protein is CASSLRAEEGYGYNEQFF. CDR3 in DNA: TGTGCCAGCAGCTTGAGGGCAGAAGAAGGATACGGGTACAATGAGCAGTTCTTC. The genes are TRBV7-2 and TRBJ2-1; TRBD2 is a possible D gene (5 bases). Germline V lookup: CDR1 SGHTA, CDR2 FQGNSA. Trimming took 3 bases from V and 4 from J, leaving 22 bases between them. The CDR3 length is 18 residues.

This clone appeared once. The germline gene is not matched at one end of the junction; a read error may be the cause. The V and J genes are TRBV6-6 and TRBJ1-3, with D maybe TRBD1 (5 bases). This CDR3 contains 16 residues. The germline CDR1 and CDR2 sequences are MNHNY and SVGAGI (reference sequence). CDR3 residues: CASSYVAGGSGNTIYF. The CDR3 DNA follows: TGTGCCAGTAGTTACGTAGCGGGGGGCTCTGGAAACACCATATATTTT.

The V and J genes are TRBV7-2 and TRBJ2-7, with D possibly being TRBD2 (5 bases). The length of the CDR3 is 16 residues. The germline V and J ends were trimmed by 1 base and 1 base, with 14 bases remaining between them. The germline V gene has CDR1 SGHTA and CDR2 FQGNSA. In DNA form, the CDR3 reads TGTGCCAGCAGCTTAGTACCGGGTTGGAGGTCCTACGAGCAGTACTTC. This gives the protein CASSLVPGWRSYEQYF.

J is TRBJ1-2 and V is TRBV27; 8 bases map to TRBD1. There are 15 residues in the CDR3. The germline V gene has CDR1 MNHEY and CDR2 SMNVEV (reference sequence). After removal of 5 bases from V and 1 base from J, the junction contained 6 bases not matched to a gene. The DNA of the CDR3 is TGTGCCAGCAGTCCCGGGACAGGCCTTAACTATGGCTACACCTTC. It is translated as CASSPGTGLNYGYTF.

The genes are TRBV2 and TRBJ2-5; D possibly corresponds to TRBD2 (6 bases). This CDR3 is 14 amino acids long. V was shortened by 6 bases and J by 1 base, with 12 bases between the two germline ends. Germline CDR1 is SNHLY and CDR2 is FYNNEI. CDR3 protein: CASSAGTVQETQYF. The CDR3 nucleotides are TGTGCCAGCAGCGCCGGGACTGTCCAAGAGACCCAGTACTTC.

The chain combines TRBV3-1 (or the pseudogene TRBV3-2) with TRBJ1-1; the match to TRBD1 covers 8 bases. With 0 bases clipped from V and 3 bases from J, the junction kept 3 bases outside the gene matches. Germline assignment: CDR1 LGHDT and CDR2 YNNKEL (reference sequence). The CDR3 consists of 15 residues. The CDR3 DNA follows: TGTGCCAGCAGCCAAGATACAGGGGGGGACACTGAAGCTTTCTTT. This codes for CASSQDTGGDTEAFF.

V and J are TRBV19 and TRBJ1-2, with D possibly being TRBD1 (5 bases). Germline loops: CDR1 LNHDA, CDR2 SQIVND (reference sequence). Trimming cost V 6 bases and J 2 bases, with 13 bases left between them. The CDR3 spans 14 residues. The DNA for the CDR3 is TGTGCCAGTAGGAGCGGGACGCTCAACTATGGCTACACCTTC. Translation: CASRSGTLNYGYTF.

This clone came up once. The rearrangement uses TRBV5-1 and TRBJ1-3; no clear D gene. Germline loops: CDR1 SGHRS, CDR2 YFSETQ. V dropped 5 bases and J dropped 0 bases, with 12 bases sitting between them. The CDR3 loop spans 15 amino acids. DNA of the CDR3: TGCGCCAGCAGGATCATGCGGAGCTCTGGAAACACCATATATTTT. Translation gives CASRIMRSSGNTIYF.

V and J are TRBV6-6 and TRBJ1-5; tentatively, D is TRBD1 (6 bases). The V and J ends lost 0 bases and 2 bases respectively, with 11 bases between them. CDR1 and CDR2 from the germline V gene are MNHNY and SVGAGI (reference sequence). The CDR3 covers 16 residues. CDR3 in amino acids: CASSYSLGGGNQPQHF. The CDR3 nucleotides read TGTGCCAGCAGTTACTCTCTGGGGGGCGGCAATCAGCCCCAGCATTTT.

The CDR3 bases are TGTGCCAGCAGTTACCGAGGGAGCGATGAAAAACTGTTTTTT. It encodes CASSYRGSDEKLFF. The chain employs TRBV6-5 and TRBJ1-4; D not resolved. The CDR3 has 14 amino acids. The germline V and J ends were trimmed by 2 bases and 6 bases, with 10 bases remaining between them. Germline CDR1 reads MNHEY; CDR2 reads SVGAGI.

Only a few counts were recorded for this clone. This chain uses TRBV5-1 with TRBJ2-2, with 10 nucleotides matching TRBD1. There are 17 residues in the CDR3. Trimming removed 5 bases from V and 0 bases from J; junction bases left unmatched: 7. Germline CDR1 and CDR2: SGHRS and YFSETQ. As DNA, the CDR3 is TGCGCCAGCAGTTTGACAGGGGGCGCGACGAACACCGGGGAGCTGTTTTTT. Protein: CASSLTGGATNTGELFF.